This paragraph reports one T cell receptor (beta chain). V dropped 5 bases and J dropped 0; count of bases not matched to a gene: 5. CDR3 size: 16 residues. CDR1 MNHNY and CDR2 SVGAGI come from the germline V gene (reference sequence). Reverse transcription of approximately 520 ng total RNA with a constant-region primer produced TCR beta cDNA. Library construction for TCR beta comprised three nested multiplex PCR rounds performed with slightly modified ARM-PCR. TRBV1-TRBV30 forward primers and a C-beta reverse primer were used in the first two PCR rounds, which each ran for approximately 11 cycles. TCRdb passed the multiplex PCR reads through MiXCR, listing each CDR3 protein once. The data contain 150,000 to 200,000 distinct CDR3 sequences, 60% of them singletons. The entry originates in a study of tumor-infiltrating lymphocytes in primary liver carcinoma. In addition to blood RNA drawn from unsorted whole blood, germline DNA was extracted. Collected before surgery were roughly 3.9 milliliters of peripheral blood.

The sample consisted of peripheral blood. The receptor comes from a man between 40 and 49 years old with primary liver carcinoma and hepatitis B virus infection. The J gene is TRBJ2-5, the V gene TRBV6-6; 11 positions match TRBD1. This CDR3 reads CASSPRDRGYQETQYF. The CDR3 region has the DNA TGTGCCAGCAGTCCCCGGGACAGGGGGTACCAAGAGACCCAGTACTTC.